The 24 T cell receptor beta chains below come from one sample, sequenced in a study of low-dose radiotherapy and immunotherapy resistance in tumors (dated 2022 in TCRdb). This specimen's time point label, interpreted: before trial treatment. Sequencing took place on an Illumina MiniSeq. TCRs were amplified with Phusion for around 20 PCR cycles, with a constant-region primer paired with the adapter attached to the V primers. TCRdb trimmed public reads at Q25 via fastp, called clones via MiXCR and kept in-frame beta chains. Every CDR3 protein is listed once, alongside the most common genes and DNA of its rows. In all, the sample holds roughly 46,000 distinct CDR3 sequences, and 10% to 15% of those were seen once. The ten largest clones represent about 6.2% of the sample. The source was PBMCs, collected before treatment. The source is a female donor with ovarian cancer.

Here the CDR3 DNA reads TGTGCCAGCAGCCGGGACGGGGGCGGGGATACGCAGTATTTT. It codes for CASSRDGGGDTQYF. The chain carries TRBV3-1 and TRBJ2-3; D is possibly TRBD1 or TRBD2 (6 bases each). Deletions cut 4 bases from V and 6 bases from J, with 14 bases between. This CDR3 is 14 amino acids long. Germline V gene data show CDR1 as LGHDT and CDR2 as YNNKEL (reference sequence).

The rearrangement uses TRBV10-3 and TRBJ2-3; TRBD2 aligns across 15 bases. Germline V gives CDR1 ENHRY, CDR2 SYGVKD. The CDR3 totals 17 residues. After removal of 5 bases from V and 4 bases from J, the junction contained 7 bases not matched to a gene. DNA of the CDR3: TGTGCCATCAGTTCGGGACTAGCGGGGGGCCCCGCAGATACGCAGTATTTT. This sequence encodes CAISSGLAGGPADTQYF.

This clonotype was counted many times. This sequence joins TRBV4-1 and TRBJ1-6; TRBD1 aligns across 8 bases. CDR3 size: 17 residues. Germline values: CDR1 MGHRA, CDR2 YSYEKL. Unmatched junction bases numbered 10, after V lost 0 bases and J lost 9 bases. The CDR3 reads CASSQDVAGGFRSPLHF. The CDR3 DNA reads as TGCGCCAGCAGCCAAGACGTGGCAGGGGGCTTTCGTTCACCCCTCCACTTT.

This clonotype was counted many times. The rearrangement uses TRBV29-1 and TRBJ2-6; D may be TRBD1 (5 bases). This CDR3 contains 14 residues. CDR1 is SQVTM and CDR2 is ANQGSEA in the germline V gene. V lost 1 base and J lost 2, with 6 bases in between. CDR3 protein: CSVEGRAGANVLTF. As DNA, the CDR3 is TGCAGCGTTGAAGGCAGGGCTGGGGCCAACGTCCTGACTTTC.

Many counts were recorded for this clonotype. This chain connects TRBV11-3 to TRBJ2-1; TRBD2 aligns across 12 bases. Germline CDR1 SGHNT, CDR2 YENEEA. This CDR3 has 18 amino acids. Trimming cost V 5 bases and J 5 bases; bases outside gene matches: 13. The chain's CDR3 is CASSHWGKSSGRDNEQFF. In DNA, the CDR3 is TGTGCCAGCAGCCACTGGGGGAAATCTAGCGGGAGGGACAATGAGCAGTTCTTC.

This clonotype was seen at least ten times. The chain is built from TRBV6-1 and TRBJ2-1, with D perhaps TRBD1 (7 bases). V was trimmed by 7 bases and J by 5 bases, leaving 27 bases between them. The CDR3 is made up of 18 amino acids. The V gene's germline CDR1 is MNHNS and CDR2 SASEGT. In nucleotides, the CDR3 is TGTGCCAGCACCCGAGACTCGACAGGGAGGTTTTTACACAATGAGCAGTTCTTC. This codes for CASTRDSTGRFLHNEQFF.

This clonotype was seen ten or more times. The chain recombines TRBV30 with TRBJ1-4; D might be TRBD1 (6 bases). From germline, CDR1 is GTSNPN and CDR2 SVGIG (reference sequence). There are 15 residues in the CDR3. Trimming pared 3 bases from V and 3 bases from J, leaving 14 bases between. The CDR3 is CAWSKGGFANEKLFF. CDR3 bases: TGTGCCTGGAGCAAAGGGGGGTTTGCTAATGAAAAACTGTTTTTT.

This clonotype was detected many times. V gene TRBV18 combines with J gene TRBJ2-3; perhaps TRBD1 as D (5 bases). V was cut by 2 bases and J by 0 bases, with 9 bases left in between. Per the germline V gene, CDR1 is KGHSH and CDR2 is LQKENI. The CDR3 is 15 residues long. CDR3 sequence (DNA): TGTGCCAGCTCACCAACCGGACAAAGCACAGATACGCAGTATTTT. It yields the protein CASSPTGQSTDTQYF.

This clonotype was recorded a few times. This chain uses TRBV4-2 with TRBJ1-1; a weak D match, TRBD1 (5 bases). This CDR3 contains 14 residues. V was clipped by 3 bases and J by 4 bases, with 12 bases between them. Germline-derived CDR1 and CDR2 are LGHNA and YNFKEQ. The CDR3 protein is CASSQAGPGTEAFF. The CDR3 bases are TGTGCCAGCAGCCAGGCAGGGCCGGGCACTGAAGCTTTCTTT.

The table lists this clonotype with many counts. The chain employs TRBV7-8 and TRBJ2-1, with 9 positions matching TRBD1. CDR1 and CDR2 from the germline V gene are SGHVS and FQNEAQ. V was pared by 3 bases and J by 7 bases, with 7 bases of the junction left unmatched. This CDR3 is built from 15 residues. The CDR3 nucleotides read TGTGCCAGCAGCTTCGCCACTGGACAGGGGAATGAGCAGTTCTTC. Translated, it gives CASSFATGQGNEQFF.

This clonotype was recorded at least ten times. This chain joins TRBV5-5 and TRBJ2-5; 7 bases are a match to TRBD2. With V trimmed by 1 base and J by 2 bases, 8 bases remained unmatched. The CDR3 consists of 16 residues. In germline, CDR1 is SGHKS, CDR2 YYEKEE (reference sequence). In DNA form, the CDR3 reads TGTGCCAGCAGCTTGCGGGCGCGGGGGATACAAGAGACCCAGTACTTC. Amino acid sequence: CASSLRARGIQETQYF.

This clonotype showed up many times. V gene TRBV20-1 combines with J gene TRBJ2-3, with 9 bases matching TRBD1. The V gene end was trimmed by 1 base and the J gene end by 0 bases; junction bases not matched to a gene: 2. This CDR3 has 15 amino acids. CDR1 DFQATT and CDR2 SNEGSKA come from the germline V gene (reference sequence). The CDR3 DNA sequence: TGCAGTGCTAGAGGAGGACAGGGGAGCACAGATACGCAGTATTTT. Protein product: CSARGGQGSTDTQYF.

This sequence joins TRBV18 and TRBJ2-3; 8 bases line up with TRBD1. In germline, CDR1 is KGHSH, CDR2 LQKENI. V lost 3 bases and J lost 2; bases outside the gene matches: 4. This CDR3 has 15 amino acids. The CDR3 nucleotides are TGTGCCAGCTCACCCCCGGACAGGGTCACAGATACGCAGTATTTT. It translates to CASSPPDRVTDTQYF.

This clonotype was observed a few times. The rearrangement uses TRBV2 and TRBJ1-1; no reliable D call. The CDR3 has 13 amino acids. Per the germline V gene, CDR1 is SNHLY and CDR2 is FYNNEI. V was shortened by 8 bases and J by 6 bases, with 16 bases between the two germline ends. CDR3 nucleotide sequence: TGTGCCAGCTGCCAGTATGAAATAGCTGAAGCTTTCTTT. Amino acids: CASCQYEIAEAFF.

At least ten counts were recorded for this clonotype. The chain recombines TRBV25-1 with TRBJ2-3; no reliable D call. The length of the CDR3 is 14 residues. The V gene lost 7 bases and the J gene lost 2 bases, with 13 bases spanning the gap. Germline lookup yields CDR1 MGHDK and CDR2 SYGVNS. The chain's CDR3 is CASTPNRPTDTQYF. As DNA, the CDR3 is TGTGCCAGCACCCCAAACCGACCCACAGATACGCAGTATTTT.

This clonotype was found many times. This chain joins TRBV20-1 and TRBJ2-3, with TRBD1 as a possible D gene (6 bases). The ends were cut back, 6 bases at V and 4 bases at J, with 14 bases in the middle. This CDR3 has 13 amino acids. In germline, CDR1 is DFQATT, CDR2 SNEGSKA (reference sequence). CDR3 sequence: CSAEGEFADTQYF. The CDR3 bases are TGCAGTGCAGAGGGGGAGTTCGCAGATACGCAGTATTTT.

At least ten counts were recorded for this clonotype. The chain recombines TRBV13 with TRBJ2-7; TRBD2 aligns across 7 bases. The germline V gene has CDR1 PRHDT and CDR2 FYEKMQ (reference sequence). This CDR3 has 13 residues. Trimming took 5 bases from V and 5 from J; bases not matched to a gene: 6. The chain's CDR3 is CASSPTSAHEQYF. DNA of the CDR3: TGTGCCAGCAGCCCTACTAGCGCCCACGAGCAGTACTTC.

This clonotype has ten or more counts. This chain joins TRBV5-1 and TRBJ2-2, with 8 bases fitting TRBD2. Germline CDR1 is SGHRS and CDR2 is YFSETQ. Trimming removed 4 bases from V and 4 bases from J; junction bases left unmatched: 12. CDR3 length equals 17 residues. This CDR3 is CASSTLKSGGITGELFF. CDR3 in DNA: TGCGCCAGCAGCACGCTTAAAAGCGGGGGAATCACCGGGGAGCTGTTTTTT.

Ten or more counts support this clonotype. V gene TRBV12-3 or TRBV12-4 combines with J gene TRBJ2-2, with D uncertain. V lost 7 bases to trimming and J lost 2 bases, with 11 bases between them. The CDR3 runs 14 residues. The DNA for the CDR3 is TGTGCCAGCACAGGCGGACCTAACACCGGGGAGCTGTTTTTT. Protein sequence: CASTGGPNTGELFF.

This clonotype was seen ten or more times. This rearrangement joins TRBV5-1 to TRBJ2-5; no reliable D call. V lost 0 bases, J lost 5 bases, and 14 bases lay in between. The length of the CDR3 is 15 residues. CDR1 and CDR2 (germline): SGHRS, YFSETQ. CDR3 residues: CASSLGAPGAETQYF. The CDR3 coding sequence is TGCGCCAGCAGCTTGGGGGCCCCGGGCGCGGAGACCCAGTACTTC. Full variable domain (remainder filled in from reference TRBV5-1 and TRBJ2-5): KAGVTQTPRYLIKTRGQQVTLSCSPISGHRSVSWYQQTPGQGLQFLFEYFSETQRNKGNFPGRFSGRQFSNSRSEMNVSTLELGDSALYLCASSLGAPGAETQYFGPGTRLLVL.

A word on this clonotype: A far larger clone is a single base away, which makes a read error likely. The rearrangement links TRBV6-1 to TRBJ1-5; no firm D call. The V gene's germline CDR1 is MNHNS and CDR2 SASEGT. The length of the CDR3 is 13 residues. Trimming pared 5 bases from V and 7 bases from J, leaving 12 bases between. The CDR3 bases are TGTGCCAGCAGTTTCACAATTGGGCAGCCCCAGCATTTT. Its protein is CASSFTIGQPQHF.

This clonotype came up many times. The CDR3 sequence: CASSSIKRGGYNEQFF. The CDR3 DNA reads as TGTGCCAGCAGTTCCATCAAGCGGGGGGGCTACAATGAGCAGTTCTTC. The chain employs TRBV6-2 or TRBV6-3 and TRBJ2-1, with 10 bases that match TRBD2. CDR1 and CDR2 (germline): MNHEY, SVGEGT. The V gene end was trimmed by 4 bases and the J gene end by 3 bases; junction bases not matched to a gene: 6. There are 16 residues in the CDR3.

This clonotype has a count of ten or more. The chain recombines TRBV2 with TRBJ2-1, with 12 bases matching TRBD2. The ends lost 9 bases at V and 3 bases at J; junction bases unmatched: 3. This CDR3 is 14 amino acids long. CDR1 and CDR2 (germline): SNHLY, FYNNEI. CDR3 sequence (DNA): TGTGCCAGTACTAGCGGGAGGATCTACAATGAGCAGTTCTTC. It encodes CASTSGRIYNEQFF.

In its sample, this clonotype is medium-sized. The V call is TRBV6-6, the J call TRBJ1-6; weak D call: TRBD1 (6 bases). V was pared by 4 bases and J by 2 bases, with 12 bases between. This CDR3 is 16 amino acids long. Germline CDR1 and CDR2: MNHNY and SVGAGI (reference sequence). The CDR3 protein is CASSSWEGAYNSPLHF. The CDR3 bases are TGTGCCAGCAGTTCCTGGGAGGGGGCCTATAATTCACCCCTCCACTTT.